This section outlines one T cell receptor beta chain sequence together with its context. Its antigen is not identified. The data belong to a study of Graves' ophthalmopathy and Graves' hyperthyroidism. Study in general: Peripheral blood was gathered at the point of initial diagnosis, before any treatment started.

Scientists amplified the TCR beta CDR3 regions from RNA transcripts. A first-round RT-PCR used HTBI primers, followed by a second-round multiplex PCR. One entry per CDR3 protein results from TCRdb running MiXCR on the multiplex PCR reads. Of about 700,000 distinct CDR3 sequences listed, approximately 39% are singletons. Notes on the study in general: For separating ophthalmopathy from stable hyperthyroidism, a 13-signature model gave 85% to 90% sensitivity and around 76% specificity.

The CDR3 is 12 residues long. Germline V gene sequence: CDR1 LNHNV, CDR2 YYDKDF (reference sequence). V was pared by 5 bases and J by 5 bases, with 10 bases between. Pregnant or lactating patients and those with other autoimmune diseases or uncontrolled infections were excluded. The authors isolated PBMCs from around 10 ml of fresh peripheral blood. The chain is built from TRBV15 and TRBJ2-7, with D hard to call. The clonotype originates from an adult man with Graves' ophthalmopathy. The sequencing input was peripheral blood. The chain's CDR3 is CATSLDRDEQYF. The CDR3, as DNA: TGTGCCACCAGCTTGGATAGGGACGAGCAGTACTTC.